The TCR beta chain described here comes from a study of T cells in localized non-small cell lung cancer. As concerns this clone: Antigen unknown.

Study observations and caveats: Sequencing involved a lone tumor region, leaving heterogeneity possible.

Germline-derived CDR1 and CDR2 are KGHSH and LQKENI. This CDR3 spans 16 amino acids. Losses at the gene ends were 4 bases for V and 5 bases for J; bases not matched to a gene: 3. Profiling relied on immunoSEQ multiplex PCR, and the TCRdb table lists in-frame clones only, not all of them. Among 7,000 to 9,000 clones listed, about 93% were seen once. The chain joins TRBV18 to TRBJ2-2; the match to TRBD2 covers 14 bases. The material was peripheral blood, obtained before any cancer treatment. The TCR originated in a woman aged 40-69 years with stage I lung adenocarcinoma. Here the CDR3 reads CASSRTSGGRTGELFF. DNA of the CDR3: TGTGCCAGCTCACGGACTAGCGGGGGGCGTACCGGGGAGCTGTTTTTT. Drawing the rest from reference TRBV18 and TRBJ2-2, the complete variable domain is NAGVMQNPRHLVRRRGQEARLRCSPMKGHSHVYWYRQLPEEGLKFMVYLQKENIIDESGMPKERFSAEFPKEGPSILRIQQVVRGDSAAYFCASSRTSGGRTGELFFGEGSRLTVL.